This T cell receptor (beta chain) was sequenced during a study of OX40 agonist ivuxolimab in advanced cancers. The overall study: Melanoma, hepatocellular carcinoma, head and neck or renal cell cancer occurred in dose-escalation patients. People who had prior anti-PD-1, anti-PD-L1 or anti-CTLA-4 therapy could take part, and 40% had some.

The assay was immunoSEQ multiplex PCR, and TCRdb's table has in-frame clones only and misses some. The sample carries roughly 66,000 clones, roughly four fifths recorded once. Sequencing was performed on CD4+ or CD8+ T cells sorted from blood, taken in a trial of the OX40 agonist ivuxolimab. This TCR was sampled from an adult with an advanced solid tumor such as melanoma, head and neck, liver or kidney cancer.

The CDR3 here is CASSLVWSTGELSGNTIYF. Written as DNA, the CDR3 is TGCGCCAGCAGCTTGGTTTGGTCCACTGGGGAACTCTCTGGAAACACCATATATTTT. The rearrangement uses TRBV5-1 and TRBJ1-3; D is unresolved. Germline V gives CDR1 SGHRS, CDR2 YFSETQ. The CDR3 covers 19 residues. Trimming took 0 bases from V and 0 from J, leaving 19 bases between them. Using reference TRBV5-1 and TRBJ1-3 for the parts outside the CDR3, the full variable domain is KAGVTQTPRYLIKTRGQQVTLSCSPISGHRSVSWYQQTPGQGLQFLFEYFSETQRNKGNFPGRFSGRQFSNSRSEMNVSTLELGDSALYLCASSLVWSTGELSGNTIYFGEGSWLTVV.